The 29 T cell receptor beta chains reported below all come from one sample, sequenced in a study of T cells in localized non-small cell lung cancer. TCRdb's table, derived via immunoSEQ multiplex PCR, lists solely in-frame clones and lacks some. The table shows more than 2,500 clones, with around 27% occurring only once. The source was lung tumor tissue, collected before any cancer treatment. The receptors derive from a female donor over 55 with stage III lung adenocarcinoma.

This clone occurred a few times. V is TRBV2 and J is TRBJ2-7; possibly TRBD1 for D (6 bases). Trimming took 7 bases from V and 0 from J, leaving 16 bases between them. This CDR3 comprises 15 residues. Germline V gives CDR1 SNHLY, CDR2 FYNNEI. In DNA form, the CDR3 reads TGTGCCAGCACGGACAGCACGAAAGGCTCCTACGAGCAGTACTTC. It codes for CASTDSTKGSYEQYF.

This chain joins TRBV11-3 and TRBJ2-7, with a possible D match to TRBD2 (5 bases). Trimming left V 5 bases short and J 5 bases short, with 19 bases between. Germline CDR1 SGHNT, CDR2 YENEEA. The CDR3 has 15 residues. CDR3 bases: TGTGCCAGCAGCCCCGCCCTGGCGGGTGGCCACGAGCAGTACTTC. Its protein product is CASSPALAGGHEQYF.

This clone was seen more than once but under ten times. DNA of the CDR3: TGTGCCAGCAGCCTAATTAGGTTGGGACTAGATAGGAATGAGCAGTTCTTC. Translated: CASSLIRLGLDRNEQFF. The gene calls are TRBV11-3 and TRBJ2-1, with 8 bases fitting TRBD2. CDR3 length: 17 amino acids. Trimming at V came to 5 bases and at J to 7 bases, leaving 16 bases not matched to a gene. The V gene's germline CDR1 is SGHNT and CDR2 YENEEA.

The rearrangement links TRBV7-6 to TRBJ2-3, with 14 bases that match TRBD2. Unmatched junction bases numbered 0, after V lost 1 base and J lost 6 bases. Germline loops: CDR1 SGHVS, CDR2 FNYEAQ. This CDR3 is built from 15 residues. CDR3 sequence reads: CASSLGTSGRDTQYF. The DNA of the CDR3 is TGTGCCAGCAGCTTAGGGACTAGCGGGAGGGATACGCAGTATTTT.

The V call is TRBV9, the J call TRBJ1-2; no definite D call. The CDR3 covers 12 residues. Trimming removed 5 bases from V and 7 bases from J, with 12 bases in between. Germline V gene lookup returns CDR1 SGDLS and CDR2 YYNGEE. The chain's CDR3 is CASSLSGPGYTF. Written as DNA, the CDR3 is TGTGCCAGCAGTTTAAGTGGGCCTGGCTACACCTTC.

This clone qualifies as medium-sized. The chain combines TRBV6-8 with TRBJ1-1, with 10 bases matching TRBD1. J was trimmed by 4 bases and V by 6 bases; bases with no gene match: 20. The CDR3 sequence is 19 residues long. The germline V gene has CDR1 MNHGY and CDR2 SAAAGT. CDR3 DNA sequence: TGTGCCAGCAGCTGGGACAGGGGACAGGGGAGGGGAATTGGCACTGAAGCTTTCTTT. The encoded protein is CASSWDRGQGRGIGTEAFF.

This chain connects TRBV9 to TRBJ1-2; D is uncertain. The CDR3 consists of 13 residues. Looked up from germline, CDR1 is SGDLS and CDR2 is YYNGEE. V gave up 2 bases and J gave up 4 bases, with 9 bases separating them. The CDR3 loop is CASSVRDSYGYTF. The CDR3 nucleotides read TGTGCCAGCAGCGTGCGGGATAGCTATGGCTACACCTTC. Looking up the rest from reference TRBV9 and TRBJ1-2 gives the full variable domain: DSGVTQTPKHLITATGQRVTLRCSPRSGDLSVYWYQQSLDQGLQFLIQYYNGEERAKGNILERFSAQQFPDLHSELNLSSLELGDSALYFCASSVRDSYGYTFGSGTRLTVV.

The chain carries TRBV25-1 and TRBJ1-1, with a weak D call TRBD1 (6 bases). Trimming removed 4 bases from V and 4 bases from J, with 13 bases in between. Germline values: CDR1 MGHDK, CDR2 SYGVNS. There are 14 residues in the CDR3. The CDR3: CASSGARGVTEAFF. The CDR3 DNA sequence: TGTGCCAGCAGTGGGGCGAGGGGGGTCACTGAAGCTTTCTTT.

This clone has just one count. The V and J genes are TRBV18 and TRBJ2-7; a possible D gene is TRBD1 (6 bases). Trimming cost V 6 bases and J 4 bases, with 16 bases left between them. The CDR3 loop spans 14 amino acids. CDR1 is KGHSH and CDR2 is LQKENI in the germline V gene. CDR3 nucleotides: TGTGCCAGCTCGCAAGACAGGAGATATTACGAGCAGTACTTC. Its protein is CASSQDRRYYEQYF.

Sample share makes this clone medium-sized. The gene calls are TRBV9 and TRBJ2-1, with 8 positions matching TRBD2. The CDR3 is made up of 13 amino acids. Germline loops: CDR1 SGDLS, CDR2 YYNGEE. V dropped 7 bases and J dropped 9; count of bases not matched to a gene: 9. This chain's CDR3 is CASEREIIGEQFF. CDR3 in DNA: TGTGCCAGCGAGCGGGAGATTATCGGTGAGCAGTTCTTC.

Here the CDR3 reads CASSIVGSSNQPQHF. Here the CDR3 DNA reads TGTGCCAGTAGTATAGTTGGGAGCTCCAATCAGCCCCAGCATTTT. This chain links TRBV19 with TRBJ1-5; D call uncertain. Germline V gene sequence: CDR1 LNHDA, CDR2 SQIVND (reference sequence). V lost 1 base and J 3 bases, leaving 10 bases between the germline ends. CDR3 length: 15 amino acids. The full variable domain, with the rest looked up from reference TRBV19 and TRBJ1-5, is DGGITQSPKYLFRKEGQNVTLSCEQNLNHDAMYWYRQDPGQGLRLIYYSQIVNDFQKGDIAEGYSVSREKKESFPLTVTSAQKNPTAFYLCASSIVGSSNQPQHFGDGTRLSIL.

This clone has more than one count but fewer than ten. V and J are TRBV30 and TRBJ2-5, with D possibly being TRBD2 (5 bases). Between the trimmed V and J ends, which lost 2 bases and 1 base, there was a span of 14 bases. The length of the CDR3 is 15 residues. The germline V gene has CDR1 GTSNPN and CDR2 SVGIG (reference sequence). Written as DNA, the CDR3 is TGTGCCTGGAGTTGGGGAAGAGGGATCCAAGAGACCCAGTACTTC. Protein: CAWSWGRGIQETQYF.

The chain couples TRBV6-8 to TRBJ2-5; perhaps TRBD1 as D (6 bases). V dropped 7 bases and J dropped 3 bases, with 12 bases sitting between them. The germline V gene has CDR1 MNHGY and CDR2 SAAAGT. The CDR3 is made up of 13 amino acids. This CDR3 reads CASTRGSEETQYF. In DNA, the CDR3 is TGTGCCAGCACCAGGGGATCAGAAGAGACCCAGTACTTC.

This clone was counted a few times. J is TRBJ1-5 and V is TRBV6-8, with a tentative D call TRBD1 (6 bases). The CDR3 spans 15 residues. Trimming stripped 5 bases from V and 0 bases from J, with 11 bases between. The germline gives CDR1 MNHGY, CDR2 SAAAGT. The CDR3: CASSRDNNSNQPQHF. In DNA form, the CDR3 reads TGTGCCAGCAGTCGGGACAACAATAGCAATCAGCCCCAGCATTTT.

The chain recombines TRBV6-8 with TRBJ1-3, with 10 bases aligning to TRBD1. The CDR3 is 17 amino acids. Germline CDR1 MNHGY, CDR2 SAAAGT. After removal of 6 bases from V and 0 bases from J, the junction contained 8 bases not matched to a gene. The CDR3 DNA reads as TGTGCCAGCAGGTCCGGGACAGGGGTCCTCTCTGGAAACACCATATATTTT. It encodes CASRSGTGVLSGNTIYF.

This clone was seen a handful of times. The chain joins TRBV6-7 to TRBJ2-1, with 7 nucleotides matching TRBD1. TRBV6-7 belongs to the ORF category, with a function that is uncertain. This CDR3 comprises 11 residues. After removal of 2 bases from V and 15 bases from J, the junction contained 4 bases not matched to a gene. As DNA, the CDR3 is TGTGCCAGCAGTTACCAGGGGGTTCCGTTCTTC. Translation: CASSYQGVPFF.

Only a few counts were recorded for this clone. V gene TRBV11-3 combines with J gene TRBJ2-7, with 9 bases identical to TRBD2. Germline V lookup: CDR1 SGHNT, CDR2 YENEEA. V trimming: 5 bases; J trimming: 3 bases; junction bases outside the gene matches: 5. The CDR3 covers 14 residues. The CDR3 region has the DNA TGTGCCAGCAGCCCTGGACTAGCGCGCTACGAGCAGTACTTC. Translation: CASSPGLARYEQYF. Drawing the rest from reference TRBV11-3 and TRBJ2-7, the complete variable domain is EAGVVQSPRYKIIEKKQPVAFWCNPISGHNTLYWYLQNLGQGPELLIRYENEEAVDDSQLPKDRFSAERLKGVDSTLKIQPAELGDSAVYLCASSPGLARYEQYFGPGTRLTVT.

The rearrangement uses TRBV10-2 and TRBJ2-3; 9 nucleotides align to TRBD2. Trimming removed 5 bases from V and 9 bases from J; junction bases left unmatched: 15. The CDR3 runs 16 residues. CDR1 is WSHSY, CDR2 SAAADI, per germline. As DNA, the CDR3 is TGCGCCAGCAGTTTAAACGGGCGGGAGGGCCGTGGGACGCAGTATTTT. This sequence encodes CASSLNGREGRGTQYF.

J is TRBJ2-3 and V is TRBV5-1, with D tentatively TRBD2 (6 bases). The CDR3 is 14 amino acids. Germline V gene lookup returns CDR1 SGHRS and CDR2 YFSETQ. V was trimmed by 0 bases and J by 1 base, leaving 6 bases between them. The CDR3 nucleotides read TGCGCCAGCAGCTTGGGACTAGGCACAGATACGCAGTATTTT. Residues: CASSLGLGTDTQYF.

This clone is categorized as medium-sized (0.01 to 0.1%). This sequence joins TRBV19 and TRBJ1-1, with D unclear. Trimming shortened V by 2 bases and J by 11 bases, and 15 bases separated the two germline ends. Germline-derived CDR1 and CDR2 are LNHDA and SQIVND (reference sequence). The CDR3 is made up of 13 amino acids. The CDR3 region has the DNA TGTGCCAGTAGTATAACCGTTTGGCAAGAGGCTTTCTTT. Translation: CASSITVWQEAFF.

V is TRBV19 and J is TRBJ1-3; D unclear. The germline CDR1 and CDR2 sequences are LNHDA and SQIVND (reference sequence). There are 13 residues in the CDR3. The V end lost 4 bases, the J end lost 0 bases, and 4 bases lay between the germline ends. CDR3 in amino acids: CASSTVSGNTIYF. The CDR3 bases are TGTGCCAGTAGTACAGTCTCTGGAAACACCATATATTTT. Variable domain in full (rest from reference TRBV19 and TRBJ1-3): DGGITQSPKYLFRKEGQNVTLSCEQNLNHDAMYWYRQDPGQGLRLIYYSQIVNDFQKGDIAEGYSVSREKKESFPLTVTSAQKNPTAFYLCASSTVSGNTIYFGEGSWLTVV.

V is TRBV19 and J is TRBJ2-1, with TRBD1 matching 9 bases. V was pared by 0 bases and J by 8 bases, with 8 bases of the junction left unmatched. Germline lookup yields CDR1 LNHDA and CDR2 SQIVND (reference sequence). The CDR3 has 16 amino acids. The CDR3 loop reads CASSIDGTGPVDEQFF. CDR3 nucleotides: TGTGCCAGTAGTATAGATGGGACAGGGCCAGTAGATGAGCAGTTCTTC.

The chain uses TRBV6-9 and TRBJ2-5; D is perhaps TRBD1 (5 bases). The CDR3 has 12 amino acids. Germline V gives CDR1 MNHGY, CDR2 SVAAGI. V lost 6 bases, J lost 5 bases, and 10 bases lay in between. The CDR3 loop reads CASRSAGETQYF. CDR3 sequence (DNA): TGTGCCAGCAGATCCGCAGGGGAGACCCAGTACTTC.

The chain uses TRBV4-1 and TRBJ1-1; 10 bases map to TRBD1. The V gene's germline CDR1 is MGHRA and CDR2 YSYEKL. The CDR3 covers 17 residues. Unmatched junction bases numbered 17, after V lost 8 bases and J lost 5 bases. In nucleotides, the CDR3 is TGCGCCAGCCACGATTACGGGACAGGGGACCCGAGGACTGAAGCTTTCTTT. This gives the protein CASHDYGTGDPRTEAFF.

This clone turned up a few times. The V and J genes are TRBV6-8 and TRBJ2-2, with TRBD1 matching over 8 bases. The V and J ends lost 6 bases and 5 bases, in that order; junction bases with no gene match: 5. CDR3 length: 14 residues. CDR1 MNHGY and CDR2 SAAAGT come from the germline V gene. The CDR3 DNA reads as TGTGCCAGCAGCGGCGGACAGGGAACCGGGGAGCTGTTTTTT. Translation: CASSGGQGTGELFF.

This clone is large (0.1 to 1%) in the sample. V is TRBV6-8 and J is TRBJ1-5; TRBD1 might be the D (5 bases). V lost 2 bases to trimming and J lost 3 bases, with 11 bases between them. CDR1 MNHGY and CDR2 SAAAGT come from the germline V gene. The CDR3 is made up of 15 amino acids. CDR3 in amino acids: CASSYRGAHNQPQHF. CDR3 DNA: TGTGCCAGCAGTTACCGAGGGGCCCACAATCAGCCCCAGCATTTT.

This clone appeared a single time. This chain connects TRBV9 to TRBJ2-2; D is perhaps TRBD2 (6 bases). Per germline, CDR1 SGDLS and CDR2 YYNGEE. V was cut by 4 bases and J by 1 base, with 11 bases left in between. The CDR3 runs to 15 residues. CDR3 coding DNA: TGTGCCAGCAGCCAAAGGGGAGGGAACACCGGGGAGCTGTTTTTT. It codes for CASSQRGGNTGELFF.

The chain has TRBV11-3 and TRBJ2-7; D is uncertain. This CDR3 is built from 15 residues. Germline CDR1 is SGHNT and CDR2 is YENEEA. Trimming shortened V by 2 bases and J by 3 bases, and 14 bases separated the two germline ends. The CDR3, as DNA: TGTGCCAGCAGCTTAACCGACGACCCATACTACGAGCAGTACTTC. It is translated as CASSLTDDPYYEQYF. The full variable domain, completed using reference TRBV11-3 and TRBJ2-7, is EAGVVQSPRYKIIEKKQPVAFWCNPISGHNTLYWYLQNLGQGPELLIRYENEEAVDDSQLPKDRFSAERLKGVDSTLKIQPAELGDSAVYLCASSLTDDPYYEQYFGPGTRLTVT.

A few counts support this clone. The rearrangement joins TRBV2 to TRBJ1-5; D uncertain. With 2 bases removed from V and 2 bases from J, the gap between germline ends came to 7 bases. This CDR3 contains 14 residues. CDR1 and CDR2 from the germline V gene are SNHLY and FYNNEI. Written as DNA, the CDR3 is TGTGCCAGCAGTGAAAACTCAGGCAATCAGCCCCAGCATTTT. Amino acid sequence: CASSENSGNQPQHF.